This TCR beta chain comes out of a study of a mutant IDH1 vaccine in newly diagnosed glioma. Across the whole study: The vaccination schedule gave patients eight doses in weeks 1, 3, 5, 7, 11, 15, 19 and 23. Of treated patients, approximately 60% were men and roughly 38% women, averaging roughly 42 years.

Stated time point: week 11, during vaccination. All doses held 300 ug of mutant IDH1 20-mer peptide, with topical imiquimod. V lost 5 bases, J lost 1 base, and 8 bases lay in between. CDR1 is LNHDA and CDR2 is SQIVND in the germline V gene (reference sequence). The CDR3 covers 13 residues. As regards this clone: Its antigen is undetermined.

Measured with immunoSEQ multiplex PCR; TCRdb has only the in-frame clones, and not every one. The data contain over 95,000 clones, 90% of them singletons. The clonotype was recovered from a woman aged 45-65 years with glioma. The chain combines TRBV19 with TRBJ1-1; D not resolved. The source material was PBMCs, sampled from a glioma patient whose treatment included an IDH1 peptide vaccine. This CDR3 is CASSRIGNTEAFF. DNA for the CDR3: TGTGCCAGTAGTCGGATCGGGAACACTGAAGCTTTCTTT.